One sample yielded the 32 T cell receptor beta chains listed below, sequenced in a study of beta chain features in type 1 diabetes. Whole-study results and caveats: Type 1 diabetes patients had moderately but significantly shorter TCRB CDR3s in all four CD4+ subsets.

These receptors' targets are unknown. Isolated RNA was reverse transcribed in full, so expressed TCRB transcripts were sequenced. TCRdb's table, derived via immunoSEQ multiplex PCR, lists solely in-frame clones and lacks some. Counted here are about 660,000 clones, more than 13% occurring once; the ten biggest clones make up approximately 0.042%. Material: naive CD4+ T cells from blood. Source of these receptors: a man between 18 and 29 years old with type 1 diabetes.

This chain links TRBV7-2 with TRBJ2-3, with TRBD2 matching over 12 bases. The CDR3 extends over 15 amino acids. Germline CDR1 SGHTA, CDR2 FQGNSA. Losses at the gene ends were 3 bases for V and 5 bases for J; bases not matched to a gene: 3. In nucleotides, the CDR3 is TGTGCCAGCAGCTTGCTAGCGGGGGGGAGAGATACGCAGTATTTT. It translates to CASSLLAGGRDTQYF.

This clone was seen a handful of times. The rearrangement links TRBV6-5 to TRBJ1-1; D is ambiguous. The CDR3 loop spans 15 amino acids. CDR1 is MNHEY and CDR2 is SVGAGI in the germline V gene. V was trimmed by 0 bases and J by 0 bases, leaving 8 bases between them. The CDR3 bases are TGTGCCAGCAGTTACTCTGCCACACTGAACACTGAAGCTTTCTTT. Protein sequence: CASSYSATLNTEAFF.

The chain combines TRBV10-3 with TRBJ1-2, with D possibly TRBD1 on 5 matching bases. Looked up from germline, CDR1 is ENHRY and CDR2 is SYGVKD. The length of the CDR3 is 16 residues. Trimming removed 2 bases from V and 5 bases from J, with 18 bases in between. The CDR3 DNA reads TGTGCCATCAGTGAGCCGGGAGGGGTCGACCCGTATGGCTACACCTTC. This codes for CAISEPGGVDPYGYTF.

This clone occurred a few times. The CDR3 DNA sequence: TGTGCCAGCAGCGGCGGGACAGGGAGATTGGATGAGCAGTTCTTC. Its protein is CASSGGTGRLDEQFF. The V call is TRBV5-6, the J call TRBJ2-1; TRBD1 matches 9 bases. V lost 4 bases to trimming and J lost 8 bases; unmatched junction nucleotides: 10. The CDR3 sequence is 15 residues long. Germline V gene sequence: CDR1 SGHDT, CDR2 YYEEEE.

In this sample, this clone turned up a few times. The chain is built from TRBV25-1 and TRBJ2-6; D is possibly TRBD1 (6 bases). Germline lookup yields CDR1 MGHDK and CDR2 SYGVNS. Trimming pared 2 bases from V and 1 base from J, leaving 9 bases between. The CDR3 runs to 16 residues. CDR3 DNA: TGTGCCAGCAGTGAAGATACAGGGTCTGGGGCCAACGTCCTGACTTTC. Protein product: CASSEDTGSGANVLTF.

This clone was detected only a few times. The genes are TRBV30 and TRBJ1-2, with unresolved D. Germline V CDR1 and CDR2: GTSNPN, SVGIG (reference sequence). This CDR3 has 12 residues. Trimming stripped 3 bases from V and 1 base from J, with 6 bases between. CDR3 sequence reads: CAWSRINYGYTF. As DNA, the CDR3 is TGTGCCTGGAGCCGAATTAACTATGGCTACACCTTC.

This clone was found a few times. The rearrangement uses TRBV29-1 and TRBJ2-3; 14 positions match TRBD2. Germline V gives CDR1 SQVTM, CDR2 ANQGSEA. This CDR3 region has 15 residues. With V trimmed by 0 bases and J by 7 bases, 3 bases remained unmatched. DNA for the CDR3: TGCAGCGTTGAAGAGGGGACTAGCGGGGGTAATACGCAGTATTTT. Its translation is CSVEEGTSGGNTQYF.

There are a few counts of this clone. The chain combines TRBV28 with TRBJ1-6, with D possibly being TRBD1 (5 bases). Germline V gene data show CDR1 as MDHEN and CDR2 as SYDVKM. The CDR3 spans 17 residues. V dropped 6 bases and J dropped 7 bases, with 22 bases sitting between them. This CDR3 is CASSLPPSGTMNSPLHF. CDR3 nucleotides: TGTGCCAGCAGCCTCCCCCCCTCCGGGACGATGAATTCACCCCTCCACTTT.

The chain employs TRBV30 and TRBJ1-1, with a tentative D call TRBD1 (6 bases). Germline V gene lookup returns CDR1 GTSNPN and CDR2 SVGIG (reference sequence). The CDR3 has 17 amino acids. Between the trimmed V and J ends, which lost 1 base and 0 bases, there was a span of 18 bases. The CDR3: CAWSGTTGPTMNTEAFF. The CDR3 coding sequence is TGTGCCTGGAGTGGGACGACAGGACCCACCATGAACACTGAAGCTTTCTTT.

This clone was picked up a small number of times. CDR3 DNA: TGTGCCAGCAGTCCGCTTCGTAAGGGGGAGACCCAGTACTTC. It translates to CASSPLRKGETQYF. The chain recombines TRBV5-6 with TRBJ2-5, with D possibly matching TRBD1 (5 bases). Deletions cut 5 bases from V and 5 bases from J, with 16 bases between. This CDR3 is built from 14 residues. Germline V gene lookup returns CDR1 SGHDT and CDR2 YYEEEE.

This clone was seen only a few times. The chain couples TRBV30 to TRBJ1-2; 10 nucleotides line up with TRBD1. Germline CDR1 is GTSNPN and CDR2 is SVGIG (reference sequence). The length of the CDR3 is 14 residues. V shed 3 bases and J 7 bases; nucleotides not matched to a gene: 8. As DNA, the CDR3 is TGTGCCTGGAGCCGGGGACAGGGGATGAGTGGCTACACCTTC. Protein product: CAWSRGQGMSGYTF.

The chain recombines TRBV12-5 with TRBJ1-2; a weak D match, TRBD1 (6 bases). V shed 6 bases and J shed 4 bases, with 12 bases lying between them. Germline values: CDR1 LGHNT, CDR2 FRNRAP. This CDR3 comprises 13 residues. CDR3: CASGPQGSYGYTF. CDR3 coding DNA: TGTGCTAGTGGGCCCCAGGGGAGCTATGGCTACACCTTC. Variable domain in full (rest from reference TRBV12-5 and TRBJ1-2): DARVTQTPRHKVTEMGQEVTMRCQPILGHNTVFWYRQTMMQGLELLAYFRNRAPLDDSGMPKDRFSAEMPDATLATLKIQPSEPRDSAVYFCASGPQGSYGYTFGSGTRLTVV.

This chain connects TRBV30 to TRBJ1-2, with TRBD1 identical over 10 bases. The CDR3 runs to 12 residues. From germline, CDR1 is GTSNPN and CDR2 SVGIG (reference sequence). Trimming took 8 bases from V and 4 from J; bases not matched to a gene: 4. CDR3 bases: TGTGCCCGGACAGGGGGGAGCTATGGCTACACCTTC. Protein sequence: CARTGGSYGYTF.

The V gene is TRBV25-1, the J gene TRBJ2-1, with TRBD2 identical over 8 bases. The germline V gene encodes CDR1 MGHDK and CDR2 SYGVNS. CDR3 length: 13 residues. Trimming removed 6 bases from V and 4 bases from J; junction bases left unmatched: 2. CDR3 residues: CASRASGYNEQFF. The CDR3 bases are TGTGCCAGCAGGGCTAGCGGGTACAATGAGCAGTTCTTC.

V usage is TRBV30 and J usage is TRBJ2-3; D not resolved. The CDR3 length is 13 residues. Germline V gene sequence: CDR1 GTSNPN, CDR2 SVGIG (reference sequence). The V end lost 2 bases, the J end lost 2 bases, and 8 bases lay between the germline ends. DNA for the CDR3: TGTGCCTGGAGTCCTCCCCCCACAGATACGCAGTATTTT. The encoded protein is CAWSPPPTDTQYF.

This sequence joins TRBV5-4 and TRBJ2-5; no definite D call. CDR1 and CDR2 (germline): SGHNT, YYREEE (reference sequence). V lost 0 bases and J 1 base, leaving 10 bases between the germline ends. CDR3 length equals 15 residues. The CDR3 sequence: CASSLGTAFQETQYF. DNA for the CDR3: TGTGCCAGCAGCTTGGGAACAGCTTTCCAAGAGACCCAGTACTTC.

This clone was seen more than once but under ten times. The chain couples TRBV7-9 to TRBJ1-1; D is unclear. The V gene's germline CDR1 is SEHNR and CDR2 FQNEAQ (reference sequence). This CDR3 is 14 amino acids long. Between the trimmed V and J ends, which lost 1 base and 4 bases, there was a span of 10 bases. The CDR3 DNA follows: TGTGCCAGCAGCTTAGTCGGCCTGGCCACTGAAGCTTTCTTT. It specifies CASSLVGLATEAFF.

This clone occurred a few times. The chain joins TRBV19 to TRBJ2-1; D assignment may be TRBD1 or TRBD2 (5 bases each). This CDR3 has 15 amino acids. CDR1 and CDR2 (germline): LNHDA, SQIVND (reference sequence). Trimming removed 3 bases from V and 7 bases from J, with 16 bases in between. The CDR3 DNA reads TGTGCCAGTAGTATTTGGGACCCGGGGAGAAATGAGCAGTTCTTC. Protein sequence: CASSIWDPGRNEQFF.

This clone was detected only a few times. For the CDR3, the DNA is TGTGCCAGCAGCGTACGGGGGCTTGGGGAAAAACTGTTTTTT. Translation gives CASSVRGLGEKLFF. J is TRBJ1-4 and V is TRBV9, with D perhaps matching TRBD1 (6 bases). The CDR3 totals 14 residues. Germline values: CDR1 SGDLS, CDR2 YYNGEE. Trimming removed 1 base at V and 8 bases at J, with 12 bases between. Full variable domain (remainder filled in from reference TRBV9 and TRBJ1-4): DSGVTQTPKHLITATGQRVTLRCSPRSGDLSVYWYQQSLDQGLQFLIQYYNGEERAKGNILERFSAQQFPDLHSELNLSSLELGDSALYFCASSVRGLGEKLFFGSGTQLSVL.

This clone was recorded a few times. The chain recombines TRBV7-9 with TRBJ2-7; D may correspond to TRBD1 or TRBD2 (5 bases each). Trimming took 4 bases from V and 3 from J, leaving 13 bases between them. CDR3 size: 14 residues. Per the germline V gene, CDR1 is SEHNR and CDR2 is FQNEAQ (reference sequence). CDR3 DNA: TGTGCCAGCAGCTCCACCGGGACGATCTACGAGCAGTACTTC. It encodes CASSSTGTIYEQYF.

In the case of this clone: Distinct nucleotide sequences in the sample also encode this CDR3. This chain connects TRBV28 to TRBJ1-2, with D possibly TRBD1 on 6 matching bases. V gave up 2 bases and J gave up 8 bases, with 9 bases separating them. The CDR3 is made up of 12 amino acids. Germline assignment: CDR1 MDHEN and CDR2 SYDVKM. For the CDR3, the DNA is TGTGCCAGCAGTTTAGGACAGAGGGGCTACACCTTC. Amino acids: CASSLGQRGYTF.

This chain joins TRBV4-1 and TRBJ2-7; 9 bases agree with TRBD1. CDR1 and CDR2 (germline): MGHRA, YSYEKL. The CDR3 totals 15 residues. After removal of 2 bases from V and 6 bases from J, the junction contained 8 bases not matched to a gene. The CDR3 nucleotides are TGCGCCAGCAGCCAAACGGGACAGGGACGCTCCGAGCAGTACTTC. Its translation is CASSQTGQGRSEQYF.

The CDR3 DNA reads TGTGCCAGTAGTACAGACAGTTTGATGAACACTGAAGCTTTCTTT. Protein product: CASSTDSLMNTEAFF. The V and J genes are TRBV19 and TRBJ1-1; D is perhaps TRBD1 (5 bases). V was trimmed by 4 bases and J by 0 bases, leaving 12 bases between them. Germline loops: CDR1 LNHDA, CDR2 SQIVND (reference sequence). This CDR3 spans 15 amino acids.

The chain carries TRBV28 and TRBJ2-7, with 10 positions matching TRBD1. J gave up 2 bases and V 7 bases, and 8 bases lay outside the gene matches. This CDR3 region has 15 residues. CDR1 is MDHEN and CDR2 is SYDVKM in the germline V gene. Written as DNA, the CDR3 is TGTGCCAGCAATCTTCGGGGGACAGGGGCCTACGAGCAGTACTTC. Residues: CASNLRGTGAYEQYF.

This clone turned up a few times. The chain combines TRBV7-2 with TRBJ2-3, with unresolved D. With 6 bases removed from V and 1 base from J, the gap between germline ends came to 11 bases. The germline CDR1 and CDR2 sequences are SGHTA and FQGNSA. The CDR3 extends over 14 amino acids. CDR3 region: CASRINSGTDTQYF. DNA of the CDR3: TGTGCCAGCAGAATTAACAGCGGCACAGATACGCAGTATTTT.

This clone appeared a few times. At one end the junction does not follow the germline gene, possibly because of a read error. The J gene is TRBJ2-7, the V gene TRBV11-1; the D gene is possibly TRBD1 (6 bases). The CDR3 totals 13 residues. The germline CDR1 and CDR2 sequences are SGHAT and FQDESV (reference sequence). The CDR3 coding sequence is TGTGCCAGCAGTTCGGGACAACACGTAAGGCAAAACTTC. This sequence encodes CASSSGQHVRQNF.

The V call is TRBV11-3, the J call TRBJ2-2; 9 nucleotides align to TRBD1. The CDR3 totals 15 residues. Losses at the gene ends were 3 bases for V and 5 bases for J; bases not matched to a gene: 4. Germline V gene data show CDR1 as SGHNT and CDR2 as YENEEA. The CDR3, as DNA: TGTGCCAGCAGCTTGGGACAGGGTGAAACCGGGGAGCTGTTTTTT. Its translation is CASSLGQGETGELFF.

This clone has only a few counts. The chain links TRBV30 to TRBJ1-3; D uncertain. The ends were cut back, 0 bases at V and 3 bases at J, with 9 bases in the middle. CDR1 GTSNPN and CDR2 SVGIG come from the germline V gene (reference sequence). The CDR3 is 14 amino acids. The CDR3 bases are TGTGCCTGGAGTGTACTGGGGAATGGAAACACCATATATTTT. Its translation is CAWSVLGNGNTIYF.

A few counts support this clone. Here the CDR3 DNA reads TGTGCCAGCAAACTACAGGGTTTTGGCGATGGCTACACCTTC. Its translation is CASKLQGFGDGYTF. The chain is built from TRBV6-1 and TRBJ1-2, with D maybe TRBD1 (6 bases). The CDR3 totals 14 residues. Germline lookup yields CDR1 MNHNS and CDR2 SASEGT. Trimming took off 7 bases at V and 6 bases at J, with 18 bases between the two ends.

To note about this clone: This specimen includes other DNA sequences encoding the same CDR3. The gene calls are TRBV5-1 and TRBJ2-3, with no clear D. Germline V CDR1 and CDR2: SGHRS, YFSETQ. V was cut by 4 bases and J by 6 bases, with 6 bases left in between. The CDR3 has 11 residues. CDR3 sequence: CASSSGDTQYF. CDR3 coding DNA: TGCGCCAGCAGCAGTGGGGATACGCAGTATTTT. Full variable domain (rest looked up from reference TRBV5-1 and TRBJ2-3): KAGVTQTPRYLIKTRGQQVTLSCSPISGHRSVSWYQQTPGQGLQFLFEYFSETQRNKGNFPGRFSGRQFSNSRSEMNVSTLELGDSALYLCASSSGDTQYFGPGTRLTVL.

This clone was detected only a few times. The rearrangement joins TRBV7-6 to TRBJ2-3, with 12 bases identical to TRBD2. Trimming at V came to 5 bases and at J to 5 bases, leaving 8 bases not matched to a gene. Germline CDR1 and CDR2: SGHVS and FNYEAQ. The CDR3 is 16 amino acids. The CDR3 DNA sequence: TGTGCCAGCAGCATCCTAGCGGGAGGGCCAGAAGATACGCAGTATTTT. Amino acid sequence: CASSILAGGPEDTQYF.

This clone showed up many times. The rearrangement uses TRBV11-3 and TRBJ2-1; 7 bases fit TRBD2. The V gene end was trimmed by 1 base and the J gene end by 2 bases; junction bases not matched to a gene: 2. This CDR3 is built from 15 residues. The germline CDR1 and CDR2 sequences are SGHNT and YENEEA. CDR3 sequence (DNA): TGTGCCAGCAGCTTAGTCGCGGGAGCCTACAATGAGCAGTTCTTC. This sequence encodes CASSLVAGAYNEQFF.